These 3 T cell receptor beta chains came from one sample sequenced in a study of CD8+CD57+ T cells in acquired aplastic anemia. CD8+CD57+ cell expansion, shown by flow cytometry, had occurred in the patients selected for sequencing. It was genomic DNA that served as the template for profiling TCR beta VDJ and CDR3. TCRdb re-called the reads with MiXCR, one entry per CDR3 protein. The sample comprises hundreds of thousands of distinct CDR3 sequences, more than 45% of which are singletons, and 7.8% rests with the top ten. Sequencing used sorted CD4+, CD8+, or CD8+CD57+ T cells (not recorded which) from PBMCs. These receptors were collected from a human donor with aplastic anemia.

This clonotype came up many times. The chain joins TRBV7-9 to TRBJ2-1; 7 positions agree with TRBD1. The V gene's germline CDR1 is SEHNR and CDR2 FQNEAQ (reference sequence). Germline trimming cut 2 bases from V and 6 bases from J; bases unmatched to any gene: 1. CDR3 length equals 13 residues. CDR3 loop: CASSLPGGNEQFF. DNA of the CDR3: TGTGCCAGCAGCTTACCAGGGGGCAATGAGCAGTTCTTC.

This clonotype has a handful of counts. This chain links TRBV6-5 with TRBJ2-7; perhaps TRBD1 as D (5 bases). The germline CDR1 and CDR2 sequences are MNHEY and SVGAGI. The CDR3 spans 15 residues. Trimming stripped 6 bases from V and 1 base from J, with 16 bases between. CDR3 sequence reads: CASSPRQTPSYEQYF. CDR3 DNA sequence: TGTGCCAGCAGCCCCAGACAGACCCCATCCTACGAGCAGTACTTC.

This clonotype occurred many times. The rearrangement links TRBV20-1 to TRBJ2-1; D might be TRBD2 (5 bases). Looked up from germline, CDR1 is DFQATT and CDR2 is SNEGSKA (reference sequence). The CDR3 length is 11 residues. The ends were cut back, 5 bases at V and 6 bases at J, with 8 bases in the middle. This chain's CDR3 is CSALTSNEQFF. CDR3 nucleotides: TGCAGTGCTCTAACTAGCAATGAGCAGTTCTTC.